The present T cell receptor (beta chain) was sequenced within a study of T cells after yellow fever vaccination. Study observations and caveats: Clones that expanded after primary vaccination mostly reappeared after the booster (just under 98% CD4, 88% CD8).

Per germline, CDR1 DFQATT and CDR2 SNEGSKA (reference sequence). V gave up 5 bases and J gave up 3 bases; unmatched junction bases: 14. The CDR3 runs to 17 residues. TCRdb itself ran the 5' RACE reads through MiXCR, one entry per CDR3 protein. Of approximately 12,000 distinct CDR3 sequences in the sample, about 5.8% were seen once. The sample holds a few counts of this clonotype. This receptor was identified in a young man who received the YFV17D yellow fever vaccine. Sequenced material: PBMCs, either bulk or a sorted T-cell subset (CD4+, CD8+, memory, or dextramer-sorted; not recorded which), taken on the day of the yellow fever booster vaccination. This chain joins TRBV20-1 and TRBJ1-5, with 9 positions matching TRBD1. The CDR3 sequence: CSAGGRGQGKVNQPQHF. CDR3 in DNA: TGCAGTGCTGGGGGACGCGGACAGGGGAAAGTCAATCAGCCCCAGCATTTT.